The 24 T cell receptor beta chains below all came from one sample that was sequenced in a study of cytomegalovirus exposure and HLA in healthy donors. PCR amplification relied on 60 Vbeta primers (plus 13 Jbeta primers). TCRdb's table, derived via immunoSEQ multiplex PCR, lists solely in-frame clones and lacks some. The sample consists of approximately 160,000 clones, less than 90% of them appearing once. Input material: PBMCs. The receptors stem from a boy aged 2 to 10 in good health and CMV-seronegative.

This clone came up once. The chain recombines TRBV9 with TRBJ2-1; TRBD2 matches 11 bases. V lost 3 bases, J lost 8 bases, and 13 bases stayed unmatched. This CDR3 comprises 17 residues. Germline V gene sequence: CDR1 SGDLS, CDR2 YYNGEE. CDR3 in DNA: TGTGCCAGCAGCGGATCCGGGACTAGCGGAATTCAGGATGAGCAGTTCTTC. This translates into CASSGSGTSGIQDEQFF.

With respect to this clone: At the DNA level, this CDR3 is encoded by other sequences in the same sample as well. The chain employs TRBV2 and TRBJ2-7; 9 bases match TRBD1. Per germline, CDR1 SNHLY and CDR2 FYNNEI. After removal of 10 bases from V and 0 bases from J, the junction contained 7 bases not matched to a gene. This CDR3 comprises 14 residues. The CDR3 DNA reads TGTGCCAAAGGTACAGGGGGCTACTCCTACGAGCAGTACTTC. Translated: CAKGTGGYSYEQYF.

This clone was counted a single time. This chain links TRBV29-1 with TRBJ2-3; 14 bases are shared with TRBD2. The CDR3 spans 14 residues. CDR1 is SQVTM, CDR2 ANQGSEA, per germline. Trimming at V came to 8 bases and at J to 6 bases, leaving 7 bases not matched to a gene. The CDR3 spells CSSRLAGGSDTQYF. In DNA form, the CDR3 reads TGCAGCTCCCGACTAGCGGGAGGGAGCGATACGCAGTATTTT.

CDR3 residues: CANPASGRADGTDTQYF. The CDR3 coding sequence is TGTGCCAACCCCGCAAGCGGGAGGGCCGATGGCACAGATACGCAGTATTTT. This rearrangement joins TRBV19 to TRBJ2-3, with 10 bases matching TRBD2. CDR3 length equals 17 residues. J was trimmed by 1 base and V by 10 bases; bases with no gene match: 14. Germline values: CDR1 LNHDA, CDR2 SQIVND (reference sequence).

The V call is TRBV30, the J call TRBJ1-2, with unresolved D. The CDR3 is 14 amino acids. The germline gives CDR1 GTSNPN, CDR2 SVGIG (reference sequence). V was trimmed by 2 bases and J by 4 bases, leaving 14 bases between them. The CDR3 sequence: CAWSFEDFPYGYTF. The CDR3, as DNA: TGTGCCTGGAGTTTCGAGGATTTTCCCTATGGCTACACCTTC.

The chain has TRBV19 and TRBJ2-7; 10 positions agree with TRBD1. This CDR3 is built from 13 residues. In germline, CDR1 is LNHDA, CDR2 SQIVND (reference sequence). J was trimmed by 6 bases and V by 6 bases; bases with no gene match: 5. The CDR3 is CASSQGQGTEQYF. The CDR3 nucleotides read TGTGCCAGTAGCCAGGGACAGGGGACCGAGCAGTACTTC.

V is TRBV7-6 and J is TRBJ2-7; D unclear. The length of the CDR3 is 14 residues. Per germline, CDR1 SGHVS and CDR2 FNYEAQ. The V gene lost 1 base and the J gene lost 2 bases, with 9 bases spanning the gap. The CDR3 coding sequence is TGTGCCAGCAGCTTAGACGGCAGCGCCTACGAGCAGTACTTC. This encodes CASSLDGSAYEQYF.

The chain links TRBV30 to TRBJ1-5; a weak D match, TRBD1 (5 bases). CDR1 is GTSNPN and CDR2 is SVGIG in the germline V gene (reference sequence). The V and J ends lost 2 bases and 6 bases respectively, with 14 bases between them. The CDR3 runs to 14 residues. Here the CDR3 reads CAWSTGGGSQPQHF. The CDR3 DNA reads TGTGCCTGGAGTACCGGGGGGGGGAGTCAGCCCCAGCATTTT.

The CDR3, as DNA: TGCGCCAGCAGCCAGAGGGGACTAGCTTCTTCTAGCACAGATACGCAGTATTTT. It translates to CASSQRGLASSSTDTQYF. The chain couples TRBV4-1 to TRBJ2-3, with 9 bases fitting TRBD2. The junction had 10 bases not matched to a gene; V was cut back by 3 bases and J by 0 bases. The V gene's germline CDR1 is MGHRA and CDR2 YSYEKL. This CDR3 region has 18 residues.

The CDR3, as DNA: TGCAGCGTTTTGCCCTATTACAGGGGCCGCTCAACTATGAACACTGAAGCTTTCTTT. Its protein product is CSVLPYYRGRSTMNTEAFF. The chain has TRBV29-1 and TRBJ1-1; TRBD1 matches 7 bases. The CDR3 spans 19 residues. V dropped 5 bases and J dropped 0; count of bases not matched to a gene: 21. Germline assignment: CDR1 SQVTM and CDR2 ANQGSEA.

Here the CDR3 reads CATDLGGPDTGELFF. The CDR3, as DNA: TGTGCCACCGATTTGGGGGGGCCGGACACCGGGGAGCTGTTTTTT. The chain couples TRBV6-1 to TRBJ2-2, with a weak D call TRBD2 (7 bases). The CDR3 runs to 15 residues. Per the germline V gene, CDR1 is MNHNS and CDR2 is SASEGT. V dropped 10 bases and J dropped 3 bases, with 18 bases sitting between them.

J is TRBJ2-7 and V is TRBV5-5; possibly TRBD2 for D (6 bases). This CDR3 is built from 17 residues. CDR1 is SGHKS and CDR2 is YYEKEE in the germline V gene (reference sequence). Trimming removed 4 bases at V and 0 bases at J, with 20 bases between. This CDR3 is CASSDQRSGVDSYEQYF. In DNA form, the CDR3 reads TGTGCCAGCAGCGACCAACGGTCGGGGGTAGACTCCTACGAGCAGTACTTC. Full variable domain (remainder filled in from reference TRBV5-5 and TRBJ2-7): DAGVTQSPTHLIKTRGQQVTLRCSPISGHKSVSWYQQVLGQGPQFIFQYYEKEERGRGNFPDRFSARQFPNYSSELNVNALLLGDSALYLCASSDQRSGVDSYEQYFGPGTRLTVT.

The rearrangement links TRBV5-4 to TRBJ2-7; D possibly corresponds to TRBD2 (5 bases). The CDR3 runs to 14 residues. Germline V CDR1 and CDR2: SGHNT, YYREEE (reference sequence). The germline V and J ends were trimmed by 4 bases and 5 bases, with 16 bases remaining between them. This CDR3 reads CASSRALDWNEQYF. For the CDR3, the DNA is TGTGCCAGCAGCCGAGCACTAGATTGGAACGAGCAGTACTTC.

The rearrangement uses TRBV5-1 and TRBJ2-1; a possible D gene is TRBD2 (6 bases). The CDR3 contains 17 residues. Germline-derived CDR1 and CDR2 are SGHRS and YFSETQ. The V end lost 1 base, the J end lost 4 bases, and 18 bases lay between the germline ends. Written as DNA, the CDR3 is TGCGCCAGCAGCTTGAATAGGACTACCGGGATGTACAATGAGCAGTTCTTC. Protein sequence: CASSLNRTTGMYNEQFF.

The chain employs TRBV7-9 and TRBJ2-3; 7 bases line up with TRBD1. Trimming at V came to 0 bases and at J to 4 bases, leaving 1 base not matched to a gene. CDR3 length: 14 residues. Germline V gene data show CDR1 as SEHNR and CDR2 as FQNEAQ (reference sequence). CDR3 amino acids: CASSLAGGADTQYF. In DNA, the CDR3 is TGTGCCAGCAGCTTAGCAGGGGGCGCAGATACGCAGTATTTT.

The rearrangement links TRBV10-2 to TRBJ2-5; D possibly corresponds to TRBD2 (6 bases). The CDR3 runs 15 residues. V was shortened by 1 base and J by 5 bases, with 14 bases between the two germline ends. CDR1 is WSHSY, CDR2 SAAADI, per germline. The CDR3 nucleotides read TGCGCCAGCAGTGAGTGGGACGGGAGATCGGAGACCCAGTACTTC. It codes for CASSEWDGRSETQYF.

V gene TRBV28 combines with J gene TRBJ2-1; tentatively, D is TRBD1 (6 bases). This CDR3 has 14 residues. V was cut by 6 bases and J by 0 bases, with 9 bases left in between. The V gene's germline CDR1 is MDHEN and CDR2 SYDVKM. CDR3: CASSRGPSYNEQFF. The CDR3 coding sequence is TGTGCCAGCAGCAGGGGACCCTCCTACAATGAGCAGTTCTTC. Together with reference TRBV28 and TRBJ2-1, the CDR3 gives the full variable domain: DVKVTQSSRYLVKRTGEKVFLECVQDMDHENMFWYRQDPGLGLRLIYFSYDVKMKEKGDIPEGYSVSREKKERFSLILESASTNQTSMYLCASSRGPSYNEQFFGPGTRLTVL.

This rearrangement joins TRBV20-1 to TRBJ1-1; no clear D. Germline V gene sequence: CDR1 DFQATT, CDR2 SNEGSKA (reference sequence). CDR3 size: 11 residues. The V end lost 1 base, the J end lost 3 bases, and 3 bases lay between the germline ends. The CDR3 sequence is CSARVDTEAFF. For the CDR3, the DNA is TGCAGTGCTAGAGTCGACACTGAAGCTTTCTTT.

J is TRBJ2-2 and V is TRBV7-8; 9 positions agree with TRBD2. The junction had 4 bases not matched to a gene; V was cut back by 0 bases and J by 5 bases. The CDR3 contains 16 residues. Germline lookup yields CDR1 SGHVS and CDR2 FQNEAQ. Written as DNA, the CDR3 is TGTGCCAGCAGCTTAGCAGGGACTAGCCCGACCGGGGAGCTGTTTTTT. It yields the protein CASSLAGTSPTGELFF.

The DNA for the CDR3 is TGCGCCAGCAGCCCCCGATCGGACTTGAACACTGAAGCTTTCTTT. Translating it yields CASSPRSDLNTEAFF. This chain uses TRBV5-1 with TRBJ1-1; D uncertain. V lost 4 bases and J 0 bases, leaving 13 bases between the germline ends. This CDR3 comprises 15 residues. Germline V lookup: CDR1 SGHRS, CDR2 YFSETQ. Using reference TRBV5-1 and TRBJ1-1 for the parts outside the CDR3, the full variable domain is KAGVTQTPRYLIKTRGQQVTLSCSPISGHRSVSWYQQTPGQGLQFLFEYFSETQRNKGNFPGRFSGRQFSNSRSEMNVSTLELGDSALYLCASSPRSDLNTEAFFGQGTRLTVV.

The rearrangement links TRBV4-1 to TRBJ2-3, with TRBD2 matching 8 bases. The CDR3 runs to 13 residues. V was clipped by 8 bases and J by 5 bases; unmatched bases: 6. Per germline, CDR1 MGHRA and CDR2 YSYEKL. In DNA form, the CDR3 reads TGCGCCAGCCGCGGCGGGAGGCGAGATACGCAGTATTTT. Its protein product is CASRGGRRDTQYF.

This chain connects TRBV6-1 to TRBJ1-5, with TRBD1 matching 7 bases. V was pared by 6 bases and J by 4 bases, with 3 bases of the junction left unmatched. From germline, CDR1 is MNHNS and CDR2 SASEGT. CDR3 length: 13 amino acids. The CDR3 sequence is CASSGQANQPQHF. As DNA, the CDR3 is TGTGCCAGCAGCGGACAGGCGAATCAGCCCCAGCATTTT.

The genes are TRBV5-1 and TRBJ2-3; 7 bases are a match to TRBD1. The CDR3 contains 14 residues. Germline lookup yields CDR1 SGHRS and CDR2 YFSETQ. Trimming removed 5 bases from V and 4 bases from J; junction bases left unmatched: 7. The CDR3 loop reads CASSERQGADTQYF. In DNA form, the CDR3 reads TGCGCCAGCAGTGAACGGCAGGGGGCAGATACGCAGTATTTT.

The rearrangement joins TRBV28 to TRBJ2-2; TRBD2 matches 8 bases. V was pared by 2 bases and J by 7 bases, with 12 bases of the junction left unmatched. The germline gives CDR1 MDHEN, CDR2 SYDVKM. This CDR3 spans 17 amino acids. CDR3 amino acids: CASSLPLAGRDGGELFF. CDR3 bases: TGTGCCAGCAGTTTACCCTTAGCCGGGAGGGATGGCGGGGAGCTGTTTTTT.